The present T cell receptor (beta chain) was sequenced within a study of T cells in Graves' hyperthyroidism and ophthalmopathy. The wider study: Peripheral blood draws took place at initial diagnosis, ahead of any treatment. Study-level points and caveats: Model predictions of ophthalmopathy came a median roughly 6.4 months before onset. Most thyroid clonotypes expanded above 0.001 were also detected in blood.

RNA transcripts gave rise to amplified TCR beta CDR3 regions. The TCR CDR3 was amplified in a first-round RT-PCR using the HTBI primer set. One entry per CDR3 protein results from TCRdb running MiXCR on the multiplex PCR reads. This sample has 450,000 to 650,000 distinct CDR3 sequences, with approximately 15% found just once. This clonotype was found many times. The antigen remains undetermined. The CDR3 sequence is 15 residues long. V lost 1 base, J lost 3 bases, and 6 bases stayed unmatched. Per the germline V gene, CDR1 is DFQATT and CDR2 is SNEGSKA (reference sequence). Uncontrolled infections, other autoimmune diseases, pregnancy or lactation led to exclusion of patients.

Material for sequencing was blood. The chain uses TRBV20-1 and TRBJ2-5, with 9 positions matching TRBD1. This TCR came from a woman between 18 and 29 years old with Graves' ophthalmopathy. This chain's CDR3 is CSARGPGQGEETQYF. CDR3 coding DNA: TGCAGTGCTAGAGGTCCGGGACAGGGAGAAGAGACCCAGTACTTC.